This note documents a single T cell receptor beta chain sequence. Its target is unknown. The data were obtained in a study of T cells in Graves' hyperthyroidism and ophthalmopathy. RNA transcripts were the template for amplifying TCR beta CDR3 regions. HTBI primers drove first-round RT-PCR of the TCR CDR3. MiXCR, applied by TCRdb to the multiplex PCR reads, yields one record per CDR3 protein. The repertoire holds approximately 610,000 distinct CDR3 sequences, 14% to 15% seen once, with 3.5% to 4.5% in the top ten. Whole-study results and caveats: Separation of ophthalmopathy from stable hyperthyroidism was achieved by a 13 V-J model.

Ophthalmopathy patients showed a Clinical Activity Score of at least 3, NOSPECS grade of at least 4 and duration under 3 months. Uncontrolled infection, other autoimmune disease, pregnancy and lactation each barred patients from inclusion. This CDR3 comprises 13 residues. Germline V gene lookup returns CDR1 MDHEN and CDR2 SYDVKM. V was clipped by 1 base and J by 6 bases, with 10 bases between them. The source of this sequence is a woman aged 35 to 49 with Graves' ophthalmopathy. The rearrangement links TRBV28 to TRBJ2-7; D possibly uses TRBD1 or TRBD2 (5 bases each). Sequenced input: blood. For the CDR3, the DNA is TGTGCCAGCAGTTTATTGTGGGGGTTCGAGCAGTACTTC. Residues: CASSLLWGFEQYF.